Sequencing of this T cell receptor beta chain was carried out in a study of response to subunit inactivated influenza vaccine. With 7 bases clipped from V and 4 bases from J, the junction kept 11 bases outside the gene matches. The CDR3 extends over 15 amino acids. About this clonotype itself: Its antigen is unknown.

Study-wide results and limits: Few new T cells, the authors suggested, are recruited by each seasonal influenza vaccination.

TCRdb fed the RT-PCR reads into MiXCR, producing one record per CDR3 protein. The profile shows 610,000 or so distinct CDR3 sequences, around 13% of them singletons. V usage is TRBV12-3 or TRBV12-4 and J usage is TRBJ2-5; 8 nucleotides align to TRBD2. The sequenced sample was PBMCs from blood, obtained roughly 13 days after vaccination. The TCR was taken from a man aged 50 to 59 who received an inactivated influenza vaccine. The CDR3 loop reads CASKKRGLVIETQYF. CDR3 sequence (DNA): TGTGCCAGCAAGAAACGGGGACTAGTAATAGAGACCCAGTACTTC.